This T cell receptor (beta chain) is drawn from a study of OX40 agonist ivuxolimab in advanced cancers. Study-level background: It was ivuxolimab, an agonistic anti-OX40 (CD134) antibody, that patients were treated with.

Clones were sequenced by immunoSEQ multiplex PCR, and TCRdb holds only the in-frame ones, with some missing. The table records approximately 71,000 clones, 90% to 95% of them present only once. The CDR3 is 14 amino acids. V gave up 0 bases and J gave up 7 bases, with 12 bases separating them. Germline V gene lookup returns CDR1 WSHSY and CDR2 SAAADI. This receptor was obtained from an adult with an advanced solid tumor such as melanoma, head and neck, liver or kidney cancer. The chain has TRBV10-2 and TRBJ2-5; D is perhaps TRBD2 (7 bases). Material: CD4+ or CD8+ T cells sorted from blood, obtained in a trial of the OX40 agonist ivuxolimab. CDR3 sequence: CASSESGGRGTQYF. The CDR3 DNA sequence: TGCGCCAGCAGTGAGTCCGGGGGGCGAGGGACCCAGTACTTC.